This entry lists 32 T cell receptor beta chains sequenced from one sample in a study of T cells in tuberculosis. Only in-frame clones appear in the TCRdb table, and some are missing; sequencing was by immunoSEQ multiplex PCR. The data contain about 49,000 clones, nearly 95% of them singletons. Time point here: new active TB diagnosis, blood taken before or within 7 days of starting treatment. The sequenced sample was PBMCs, obtained at tuberculosis diagnosis. The receptors were gathered from an adult with tuberculosis.

In this sample, this clone turned up once. The gene calls are TRBV28 and TRBJ2-3; TRBD2 might be the D (5 bases). CDR1 is MDHEN, CDR2 SYDVKM, per germline. This CDR3 is 13 amino acids long. V was pared by 7 bases and J by 1 base, with 9 bases between. As DNA, the CDR3 is TGTGCCAGCAAGACGCGGGGCACAGATACGCAGTATTTT. It specifies CASKTRGTDTQYF.

V is TRBV12-2 and J is TRBJ2-1; whether TRBD2, the table's D call, matches the DNA was not checked. TRBV12-2 is termed a pseudogene. CDR3 length: 17 amino acids. The CDR3 nucleotides are TGTGCAAGTCGCTTAGAATCCCGGGCTAGCGGGGCCAATGAGCAGTTCTTC. As protein: CASRLESRASGANEQFF.

The genes are TRBV19 and TRBJ2-7; 8 bases line up with TRBD2. This CDR3 has 15 residues. From germline, CDR1 is LNHDA and CDR2 SQIVND (reference sequence). Trimming took 3 bases from V and 0 from J; bases not matched to a gene: 4. The CDR3 reads CASSIMGLGSYEQYF. In nucleotides, the CDR3 is TGTGCCAGTAGTATTATGGGACTAGGCTCCTACGAGCAGTACTTC.

V and J are TRBV5-1 and TRBJ1-1; D gene uncertain. The germline V gene encodes CDR1 SGHRS and CDR2 YFSETQ. The CDR3 has 15 amino acids. Trimming took off 3 bases at V and 8 bases at J, with 20 bases between the two ends. The CDR3 sequence is CASSSLFRGRWEAFF. The DNA of the CDR3 is TGCGCCAGCAGCTCGTTATTCCGAGGGAGATGGGAAGCTTTCTTT.

This chain uses TRBV5-4 with TRBJ2-3; TRBD2 aligns across 14 bases. The CDR3 loop spans 17 amino acids. CDR1 is SGHNT, CDR2 YYREEE, per germline (reference sequence). The J segment lost 5 bases and the V segment lost 0 bases, leaving 5 bases of the junction unmatched. The CDR3 sequence is CASSLGGLAGARDTQYF. The CDR3 DNA sequence: TGTGCCAGCAGCTTGGGGGGACTAGCGGGAGCTCGAGATACGCAGTATTTT.

This sequence joins TRBV5-6 and TRBJ2-3; tentative D call: TRBD1 (6 bases). There are 13 residues in the CDR3. V gave up 2 bases and J gave up 3 bases, with 7 bases separating them. CDR1 is SGHDT, CDR2 YYEEEE, per germline. The CDR3 DNA follows: TGTGCCAGCAGCTTCGGACAGACAGATACGCAGTATTTT. It codes for CASSFGQTDTQYF.

This sequence joins TRBV14 and TRBJ1-2; D is ambiguous. V gave up 2 bases and J gave up 7 bases, with 11 bases separating them. Germline V lookup: CDR1 SGHDN, CDR2 FVKESK. The CDR3 is 13 amino acids. The CDR3 sequence is CASSQYDGVGYTF. CDR3 bases: TGTGCCAGCAGCCAATACGACGGGGTTGGCTACACCTTC.

V gene TRBV18 combines with J gene TRBJ1-4; D might be TRBD1 (5 bases). Looked up from germline, CDR1 is KGHSH and CDR2 is LQKENI. The CDR3 loop spans 17 amino acids. The germline V and J ends were trimmed by 0 bases and 0 bases, with 11 bases remaining between them. CDR3: CASSPPDTPATNEKLFF. The CDR3 region has the DNA TGTGCCAGCTCACCACCGGACACCCCTGCAACTAATGAAAAACTGTTTTTT.

The J gene is TRBJ1-5, the V gene TRBV7-9; D uncertain. Trimming took 1 base from V and 4 from J, leaving 5 bases between them. Germline values: CDR1 SEHNR, CDR2 FQNEAQ (reference sequence). The CDR3 totals 13 residues. CDR3 nucleotides: TGTGCCAGCAGCTTAGGAGCAAATCAGCCCCAGCATTTT. It specifies CASSLGANQPQHF. Supplemented by reference TRBV7-9 and TRBJ1-5, the full variable domain reads DTGVSQNPRHKITKRGQNVTFRCDPISEHNRLYWYRQTLGQGPEFLTYFQNEAQLEKSRLLSDRFSAERPKGSFSTLEIQRTEQGDSAMYLCASSLGANQPQHFGDGTRLSIL.

This sequence joins TRBV15 and TRBJ1-5; a possible D gene is TRBD1 (5 bases). CDR3 length: 15 amino acids. The germline V gene encodes CDR1 LNHNV and CDR2 YYDKDF (reference sequence). The V and J ends lost 0 bases and 3 bases respectively, with 9 bases between them. The CDR3 region has the DNA TGTGCCACCAGCAGAGAGGTACAGGACAATCAGCCCCAGCATTTT. This encodes CATSREVQDNQPQHF.

The V gene is TRBV9, the J gene TRBJ2-1; 10 bases match TRBD2. V gave up 6 bases and J gave up 7 bases; unmatched junction bases: 4. CDR3 length equals 13 residues. Germline V gene lookup returns CDR1 SGDLS and CDR2 YYNGEE. The CDR3 is CASTSGRSNEQFF. In nucleotides, the CDR3 is TGTGCCAGCACTAGCGGGAGAAGTAATGAGCAGTTCTTC.

This chain uses TRBV10-3 with TRBJ1-2; perhaps TRBD1 as D (5 bases). The CDR3 has 11 residues. V was trimmed by 8 bases and J by 8 bases, leaving 12 bases between them. Germline CDR1 and CDR2: ENHRY and SYGVKD. The CDR3 here is CAIPGGSGYTF. CDR3 DNA: TGTGCCATCCCTGGGGGGTCAGGCTACACCTTC.

This sequence joins TRBV5-4 and TRBJ1-2; tentatively, D is TRBD1 (5 bases). The germline CDR1 and CDR2 sequences are SGHNT and YYREEE (reference sequence). The CDR3 is 13 amino acids. The V end lost 5 bases, the J end lost 6 bases, and 14 bases lay between the germline ends. The CDR3: CASRLQGSHGYTF. For the CDR3, the DNA is TGTGCCAGCAGACTCCAGGGATCGCATGGCTACACCTTC. The variable domain in full, completed from reference TRBV5-4 and TRBJ1-2, reads ETGVTQSPTHLIKTRGQQVTLRCSSQSGHNTVSWYQQALGQGPQFIFQYYREEENGRGNFPPRFSGLQFPNYSSELNVNALELDDSALYLCASRLQGSHGYTFGSGTRLTVV.

This clone was counted a single time. The V gene is TRBV27, the J gene TRBJ1-5; the D gene is possibly TRBD1 (6 bases). The V end lost 6 bases, the J end lost 9 bases, and 18 bases lay between the germline ends. Germline loops: CDR1 MNHEY, CDR2 SMNVEV (reference sequence). The CDR3 consists of 14 residues. CDR3: CASSLQGGTGPQHF. For the CDR3, the DNA is TGTGCCAGCAGCTTACAGGGAGGAACAGGGCCCCAGCATTTT.

This clone occurred once. This chain connects TRBV7-2 to TRBJ2-7, with 9 bases that match TRBD2. Germline V gene sequence: CDR1 SGHTA, CDR2 FQGNSA. The CDR3 has 18 amino acids. Trimming removed 2 bases from V and 4 bases from J; junction bases left unmatched: 15. CDR3 nucleotide sequence: TGTGCCAGCAGCTTAATTCAGTCTCTTAGCGGGAGTCAGTACGAGCAGTACTTC. This translates into CASSLIQSLSGSQYEQYF.

The chain has TRBV5-3 and TRBJ1-1; D not resolved. TRBV5-3 falls under the ORF class, with uncertain function. Trimming shortened V by 4 bases and J by 11 bases, and 12 bases separated the two germline ends. The CDR3 contains 11 residues. The CDR3 DNA sequence: TGTGCCAGAAGCCGTGGTTGTGAGGCTTTCTTT. Amino acids: CARSRGCEAFF.

This rearrangement joins TRBV9 to TRBJ1-2; 10 bases line up with TRBD1. The V gene's germline CDR1 is SGDLS and CDR2 YYNGEE. J gave up 8 bases and V 0 bases, and 10 bases lay outside the gene matches. CDR3 length: 16 amino acids. CDR3 sequence: CASSVGTGQGMGGYTF. The CDR3 DNA reads TGTGCCAGCAGCGTAGGGACGGGACAGGGGATGGGAGGCTACACCTTC.

The chain combines TRBV6-5 with TRBJ1-1, with TRBD1 as a possible D gene (5 bases). Per germline, CDR1 MNHEY and CDR2 SVGAGI. Between the trimmed V and J ends, which lost 7 bases and 4 bases, there was a span of 13 bases. The CDR3 extends over 13 amino acids. CDR3 bases: TGTGCCAGCACCCCGGAGGGGAGCACTGAAGCTTTCTTT. Encoded protein: CASTPEGSTEAFF.

The rearrangement links TRBV6-1 to TRBJ2-5; 9 bases match TRBD2. This CDR3 has 13 amino acids. Germline trimming cut 7 bases from V and 5 bases from J; bases unmatched to any gene: 5. Per germline, CDR1 MNHNS and CDR2 SASEGT. CDR3 region: CASISGRRETQYF. As DNA, the CDR3 is TGTGCCAGCATCAGCGGGAGGCGGGAGACCCAGTACTTC.

The V gene is TRBV2, the J gene TRBJ2-7; tentatively, D is TRBD2 (5 bases). The germline V and J ends were trimmed by 3 bases and 4 bases, with 13 bases remaining between them. The CDR3 totals 14 residues. CDR1 is SNHLY, CDR2 FYNNEI, per germline. DNA of the CDR3: TGTGCCAGCAGTGACCGCGCTCGGGGATACGAGCAGTACTTC. It codes for CASSDRARGYEQYF.

The chain is built from TRBV18 and TRBJ1-4, with D perhaps matching TRBD1 (6 bases). The V end lost 2 bases, the J end lost 4 bases, and 17 bases lay between the germline ends. CDR1 and CDR2 (germline): KGHSH, LQKENI. The CDR3 is 17 residues long. Here the CDR3 DNA reads TGTGCCAGCTCACCAAACCCCACAGGGAGTCTTAATGAAAAACTGTTTTTT. As protein: CASSPNPTGSLNEKLFF.

The gene calls are TRBV14 and TRBJ1-1; 7 bases agree with TRBD1. With V trimmed by 5 bases and J by 4 bases, 10 bases remained unmatched. This CDR3 has 15 amino acids. Per the germline V gene, CDR1 is SGHDN and CDR2 is FVKESK. The CDR3, as DNA: TGTGCCAGCAGCTTATCTCAGGGGGGTGGCACTGAAGCTTTCTTT. Protein sequence: CASSLSQGGGTEAFF.

The genes are TRBV15 and TRBJ1-1, with D possibly being TRBD1 (5 bases). The germline V gene has CDR1 LNHNV and CDR2 YYDKDF (reference sequence). The CDR3 runs to 16 residues. The V gene lost 8 bases and the J gene lost 4 bases, with 23 bases spanning the gap. CDR3 sequence (DNA): TGTGCCACCTCCCTATCCACAGGTGTCGGGGGCACTGAAGCTTTCTTT. As protein: CATSLSTGVGGTEAFF. The full variable domain, with the rest looked up from reference TRBV15 and TRBJ1-1, is DAMVIQNPRYQVTQFGKPVTLSCSQTLNHNVMYWYQQKSSQAPKLLFHYYDKDFNNEADTPDNFQSRRPNTSFCFLDIRSPGLGDTAMYLCATSLSTGVGGTEAFFGQGTRLTVV.

The chain has TRBV4-1 and TRBJ1-1, with D maybe TRBD1 (6 bases). This CDR3 spans 14 amino acids. V gave up 4 bases and J gave up 0 bases, with 9 bases separating them. Germline values: CDR1 MGHRA, CDR2 YSYEKL. This chain's CDR3 is CASSLGQLNTEAFF. Here the CDR3 DNA reads TGCGCCAGCAGCCTAGGACAGTTGAACACTGAAGCTTTCTTT.

The V gene is TRBV11-2, the J gene TRBJ2-5; the D is unclear. This CDR3 is built from 14 residues. Trimming removed 0 bases from V and 1 base from J, with 6 bases in between. Germline assignment: CDR1 SGHAT and CDR2 FQNNGV. CDR3 sequence reads: CASSLEWAQETQYF. CDR3 nucleotides: TGTGCCAGCAGCTTAGAGTGGGCCCAAGAGACCCAGTACTTC.

A single count supports this clone. This chain uses TRBV20-1 with TRBJ2-5; D is ambiguous. In germline, CDR1 is DFQATT, CDR2 SNEGSKA (reference sequence). This CDR3 spans 11 amino acids. Trimming took 6 bases from V and 1 from J, leaving 6 bases between them. This CDR3 reads CSATIQETQYF. CDR3 nucleotides: TGCAGTGCCACAATCCAAGAGACCCAGTACTTC.

The chain carries TRBV27 and TRBJ1-2; D possibly corresponds to TRBD1 (6 bases). This CDR3 spans 16 amino acids. With 0 bases removed from V and 5 bases from J, the gap between germline ends came to 16 bases. The germline V gene encodes CDR1 MNHEY and CDR2 SMNVEV (reference sequence). This CDR3 reads CASSLSPSTGAYGYTF. The CDR3 coding sequence is TGTGCCAGCAGTTTATCCCCCTCGACAGGAGCTTATGGCTACACCTTC.

The chain has TRBV7-9 and TRBJ1-1, with no clear D. The germline gives CDR1 SEHNR, CDR2 FQNEAQ (reference sequence). Trimming stripped 3 bases from V and 1 base from J, with 9 bases between. The CDR3 is made up of 14 amino acids. CDR3: CASSLEGTNTEAFF. The CDR3 nucleotides read TGTGCCAGCAGCTTGGAGGGCACGAACACTGAAGCTTTCTTT.

DNA for the CDR3: TGTGCCAGCAGGAGGCCCACCACACAGGGGGCTCCCACTGAAGCTTTCTTT. Translated: CASRRPTTQGAPTEAFF. The chain carries TRBV27 and TRBJ1-1; 9 nucleotides match TRBD1. J lost 4 bases, V lost 6 bases, and 15 bases had no gene match. The CDR3 is made up of 17 amino acids. Germline CDR1 MNHEY, CDR2 SMNVEV (reference sequence).

This clone has more than one count but fewer than ten. The same CDR3 arises from other DNA sequences in this sample as well. The chain has TRBV7-2 and TRBJ2-5; 9 nucleotides agree with TRBD2. Trimming at V came to 3 bases and at J to 8 bases, leaving 4 bases not matched to a gene. The CDR3 runs to 13 residues. The germline CDR1 and CDR2 sequences are SGHTA and FQGNSA. CDR3 DNA sequence: TGTGCCAGCAGCTTGGGTCTAGCGGGAACCCAGTACTTC. It codes for CASSLGLAGTQYF.

The rearrangement links TRBV19 to TRBJ2-7; 11 nucleotides align to TRBD1. This CDR3 has 15 amino acids. The junction had 8 bases not matched to a gene; V was cut back by 7 bases and J by 3 bases. Germline assignment: CDR1 LNHDA and CDR2 SQIVND (reference sequence). The CDR3 is CASKLRDRGFYEQYF. The DNA for the CDR3 is TGTGCCAGTAAGCTCCGGGACAGGGGGTTCTACGAGCAGTACTTC.

V is TRBV5-6 and J is TRBJ2-1, with 11 bases matching TRBD2. Germline CDR1 is SGHDT and CDR2 is YYEEEE. V dropped 4 bases and J dropped 4; count of bases not matched to a gene: 4. The CDR3 totals 15 residues. The CDR3 nucleotides read TGTGCCAGCAGCCCGCGACTAGCGGGATACAATGAGCAGTTCTTC. It is translated as CASSPRLAGYNEQFF.